These 3 T cell receptor beta chains were sequenced from one sample in a study of T cell changes during pregnancy in multiple sclerosis. Clones were read by immunoSEQ multiplex PCR, and TCRdb kept only the in-frame ones, dropping some. The sample lists fewer than 60,000 clones, just over 90% occurring once. Sequenced here: peripheral blood, sampled in the second trimester of pregnancy. The source is a female donor with multiple sclerosis, enrolled in a pregnancy study.

The chain uses TRBV19 and TRBJ1-5; 10 nucleotides match TRBD1. The CDR3 has 14 amino acids. Germline V gene sequence: CDR1 LNHDA, CDR2 SQIVND (reference sequence). The trim removed 7 bases at V and 3 bases at J, leaving 3 bases unmatched. The DNA of the CDR3 is TGTGCCAGTAAGGGACAGGGGTACAATCAGCCCCAGCATTTT. It specifies CASKGQGYNQPQHF.

The V and J genes are TRBV9 and TRBJ2-1; 7 bases align to TRBD1. The CDR3 consists of 16 residues. Germline V gene sequence: CDR1 SGDLS, CDR2 YYNGEE. J lost 2 bases, V lost 3 bases, and 8 bases had no gene match. The CDR3 DNA follows: TGTGCCAGCAGCGCCCCGGTAGGGACAGCCTACAATGAGCAGTTCTTC. As protein: CASSAPVGTAYNEQFF. Looking up the rest from reference TRBV9 and TRBJ2-1 gives the full variable domain: DSGVTQTPKHLITATGQRVTLRCSPRSGDLSVYWYQQSLDQGLQFLIQYYNGEERAKGNILERFSAQQFPDLHSELNLSSLELGDSALYFCASSAPVGTAYNEQFFGPGTRLTVL.

The chain is built from TRBV6-1 and TRBJ2-3; TRBD2 aligns across 8 bases. The CDR3 sequence is 16 residues long. Per the germline V gene, CDR1 is MNHNS and CDR2 is SASEGT. V shed 4 bases, J shed 2 bases, and the junction held 8 bases outside the gene matches. The CDR3 sequence is CASSVLVSGDTDTQYF. DNA of the CDR3: TGTGCCAGCAGTGTGCTAGTTAGCGGGGACACAGATACGCAGTATTTT.